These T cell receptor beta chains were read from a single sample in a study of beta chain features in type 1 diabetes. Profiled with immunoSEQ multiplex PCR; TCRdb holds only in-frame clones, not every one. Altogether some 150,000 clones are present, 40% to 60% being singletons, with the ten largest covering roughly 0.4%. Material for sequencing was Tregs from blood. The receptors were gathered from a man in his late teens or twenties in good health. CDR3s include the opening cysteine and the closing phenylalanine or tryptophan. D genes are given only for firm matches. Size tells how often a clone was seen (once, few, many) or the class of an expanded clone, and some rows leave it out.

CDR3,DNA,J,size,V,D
CASSQLTGQAYGYTF,TGCGCCAGCAGCCAGCTGACAGGGCAGGCCTATGGCTACACCTTC,TRBJ1-2,-,TRBV4-1,TRBD1
CASKEFSDTQYF,TGTGCCAGCAAAGAGTTCTCAGATACGCAGTATTTT,TRBJ2-3,-,TRBV9,-
CASSQRVSNQPQHF,TGTGCCAGCAGTCAGAGGGTTAGCAATCAGCCCCAGCATTTT,TRBJ1-5,few,TRBV6-5,-
CASSDKLAGNNEQFF,TGTGCTAGCAGCGATAAACTAGCGGGAAACAATGAGCAGTTCTTC,TRBJ2-1,few,TRBV7-7,TRBD2
CASGRTSNTGELFF,TGCGCCAGCGGTCGAACATCGAACACCGGGGAGCTGTTTTTT,TRBJ2-2,-,TRBV5-1,-
CASSSTGGRETQYF,TGTGCCAGCAGCTCGACAGGGGGCCGAGAGACCCAGTACTTC,TRBJ2-5,few,TRBV7-2,TRBD1
CSATGGYEQYF,TGCAGTGCTACAGGGGGCTACGAGCAGTACTTC,TRBJ2-7,-,TRBV20-1,TRBD1
CASSSMTGRRQPQHF,TGTGCCAGCAGCTCCATGACAGGGCGTAGGCAGCCCCAGCATTTT,TRBJ1-5,few,TRBV7-9,TRBD1
CASELLRGPQETQYF,TGTGCCAGCGAGCTTTTGCGGGGGCCCCAAGAGACCCAGTACTTC,TRBJ2-5,-,TRBV2,-
CASSSRGAQYNEQFF,TGTGCCAGCAGCTCCCGGGGGGCCCAATACAATGAGCAGTTCTTC,TRBJ2-1,-,TRBV7-3,-
CASSLAGTSGIDGELFF,TGTGCCAGCAGCTTAGCCGGGACTAGCGGGATTGACGGGGAGCTGTTTTTT,TRBJ2-2,few,TRBV7-2,TRBD2
CASSEIAGIHEQYF,TGTGCCAGCAGCGAAATAGCCGGGATCCACGAGCAGTACTTC,TRBJ2-7,-,TRBV6-1,-
CASSQDAGRWNQPQHF,TGCGCCAGCAGCCAAGATGCGGGGCGGTGGAATCAGCCCCAGCATTTT,TRBJ1-5,-,TRBV4-3,-
CASRDRGSQETQYF,TGTGCCAGCAGAGACAGGGGGAGCCAAGAGACCCAGTACTTC,TRBJ2-5,-,TRBV6-5,TRBD1
CASSILSGWGNQPQHF,TGTGCCAGTAGTATTTTATCGGGATGGGGCAATCAGCCCCAGCATTTT,TRBJ1-5,-,TRBV19,-
CASSPFSNQPQHF,TGTGCCAGCAGCCCCTTTAGCAATCAGCCCCAGCATTTT,TRBJ1-5,few,TRBV7-2,-
CASSTTGGSQPQHF,TGTGCCAGCAGCACCACAGGGGGCTCTCAGCCCCAGCATTTT,TRBJ1-5,once,TRBV28,TRBD1
CASSPRLAGRTYEQYF,TGTGCCAGTAGTCCCCGACTAGCGGGGAGAACCTACGAGCAGTACTTC,TRBJ2-7,few,TRBV19,TRBD2
CASSLQPRQTINEKLFF,TGTGCCAGCTCACTACAGCCCCGACAGACCATTAATGAAAAACTGTTTTTT,TRBJ1-4,-,TRBV18,-
CASSQDLQSPYEQYF,TGCGCCAGCAGCCAAGACTTGCAGTCTCCCTACGAGCAGTACTTC,TRBJ2-7,few,TRBV4-3,-
CASSSPPRGTYEQYF,TGTGCCAGCAGTTCCCCCCCTCGGGGTACCTACGAGCAGTACTTC,TRBJ2-7,-,TRBV28,-
CASRLAGTTGVHGANVLTF,TGTGCCAGTAGGTTAGCCGGGACAACCGGGGTCCATGGGGCCAACGTCCTGACTTTC,TRBJ2-6,-,TRBV19,-
CASSAGGTVGNTIYF,TGTGCCAGCAGTGCCGGCGGGACAGTTGGAAACACCATATATTTT,TRBJ1-3,-,TRBV6-1,TRBD1
CSVPGGQGTGGYTF,TGCAGCGTTCCGGGCGGACAGGGGACTGGTGGCTACACCTTC,TRBJ1-2,-,TRBV29-1,TRBD1
CATSRGIGGGTRELFF,TGTGCCACCAGCAGAGGGATCGGAGGAGGCACCCGGGAGCTGTTTTTT,TRBJ2-2,-,TRBV15,-
CAISGQGSGELFF,TGTGCCATCAGTGGACAGGGGTCCGGGGAGCTGTTTTTT,TRBJ2-2,-,TRBV10-3,TRBD1
CASSLASTDTQYF,TGTGCCAGCAGCCTTGCGAGCACAGATACGCAGTATTTT,TRBJ2-3,-,TRBV7-2,-
CASSLTSIETQYF,TGTGCCAGCAGCTTAACGAGTATAGAGACCCAGTACTTC,TRBJ2-5,few,TRBV11-2,-
CASTSSGGRNEQFF,TGTGCCAGCACCTCTAGCGGGGGGCGGAATGAGCAGTTCTTC,TRBJ2-1,few,TRBV7-2,TRBD2
CSARAPRGSFF,TGCAGTGCTAGGGCACCCCGAGGGTCGTTCTTC,TRBJ2-1,-,TRBV20-1,-
CASSPPRGLDSPLHF,TGTGCCAGCAGCCCACCGCGGGGATTAGATTCACCCCTCCACTTT,TRBJ1-6,-,TRBV7-2,-
CASSRGGAEAFF,TGTGCCAGCAGCCGAGGGGGCGCTGAAGCTTTCTTT,TRBJ1-1,-,TRBV7-9,TRBD1
CASSVDPGLDTQYF,TGTGCCAGCAGCGTAGATCCGGGGTTAGATACGCAGTATTTT,TRBJ2-3,-,TRBV9,-
CASSQVRRDLYEQYF,TGCGCCAGCAGCCAAGTTCGGCGGGACCTCTACGAGCAGTACTTC,TRBJ2-7,once,TRBV4-3,-
CASKQSDRGGGEQFF,TGTGCCAGCAAACAAAGTGACAGAGGGGGCGGTGAGCAGTTCTTC,TRBJ2-1,-,TRBV4-2,TRBD1
CAWSVLGGGETQYF,TGTGCCTGGAGTGTACTGGGCGGGGGAGAGACCCAGTACTTC,TRBJ2-5,few,TRBV30,TRBD2
CASSLFHEGADTQYF,TGTGCCAGCAGCTTGTTCCACGAAGGGGCAGATACGCAGTATTTT,TRBJ2-3,-,TRBV5-4,-
CASLNTGAGFYEQYF,TGTGCCAGCTTAAACACAGGCGCTGGATTCTACGAGCAGTACTTC,TRBJ2-7,-,TRBV6-5,-
CASSIAAGSEQYF,TGTGCCAGTAGTATAGCGGCGGGGAGCGAGCAGTACTTC,TRBJ2-7,-,TRBV19,-
CASSQDTGYTDTQYF,TGCGCCAGCAGCCAAGATACGGGGTATACAGATACGCAGTATTTT,TRBJ2-3,-,TRBV4-3,-
CASSLLLNEQFF,TGTGCCAGCAGCTTGCTACTCAATGAGCAGTTCTTC,TRBJ2-1,-,TRBV7-2,-